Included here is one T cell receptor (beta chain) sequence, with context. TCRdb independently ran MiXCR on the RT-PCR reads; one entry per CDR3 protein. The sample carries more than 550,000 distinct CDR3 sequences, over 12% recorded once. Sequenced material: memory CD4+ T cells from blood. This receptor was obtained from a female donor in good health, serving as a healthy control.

CDR3 nucleotides: TGTGCCAGCAGTTACTCAATCAGGTCGGATCAGCCCCAGCATTTT. It translates to CASSYSIRSDQPQHF. V usage is TRBV6-5 and J usage is TRBJ1-5; the D is unclear. CDR1 and CDR2 (germline): MNHEY, SVGAGI. CDR3 length equals 15 residues. Trimming shortened V by 0 bases and J by 5 bases, and 11 bases separated the two germline ends.